Following are 18 T cell receptor beta chains from one sample sequenced in a study of neurological immune-mediated disorders. TCRdb reanalysed the 5' RACE reads using MiXCR and keeps one entry per CDR3 protein. The sample lists roughly 88,000 distinct CDR3 sequences; roughly 3.5% were seen once. Specimen: PBMCs. The receptors stem from a woman in her fifties or sixties with multiple sclerosis.

This clonotype was seen at least ten times. This chain joins TRBV6-5 and TRBJ2-1, with no clear D. CDR3 size: 13 residues. The germline CDR1 and CDR2 sequences are MNHEY and SVGAGI. The V end lost 6 bases, the J end lost 0 bases, and 6 bases lay between the germline ends. The CDR3 spells CASRSSSYNEQFF. CDR3 bases: TGTGCCAGCAGATCTAGCTCCTACAATGAGCAGTTCTTC.

In its sample, this clonotype was seen many times. This chain links TRBV4-1 with TRBJ2-7; 7 positions match TRBD2. The CDR3 consists of 17 residues. From germline, CDR1 is MGHRA and CDR2 YSYEKL. V lost 3 bases, J lost 0 bases, and 11 bases stayed unmatched. This CDR3 reads CASSQAPGLKSSYEQYF. The CDR3 bases are TGCGCCAGCAGCCAGGCTCCGGGACTAAAGAGCTCCTACGAGCAGTACTTC.

This clonotype was detected a few times. A much more abundant neighbour one base away suggests this may be a read error. The rearrangement uses TRBV9 and TRBJ2-3; no clear D gene. Germline lookup yields CDR1 SGDLS and CDR2 YYNGEE. Trimming took off 4 bases at V and 1 base at J, with 13 bases between the two ends. The CDR3 runs to 15 residues. DNA of the CDR3: TGTGCCAGCAGCCAACGACAAATTCGCACAGATACGCAGTATTTT. Translated, it gives CASSQRQIRTDTQYF.

This clonotype was counted ten times or more. This chain links TRBV5-1 with TRBJ2-7, with D possibly called TRBD1 or TRBD2 (5 bases each). This CDR3 has 15 amino acids. Between the trimmed V and J ends, which lost 1 base and 4 bases, there was a span of 15 bases. In germline, CDR1 is SGHRS, CDR2 YFSETQ. The CDR3 sequence: CASSLPGTNKYEQYF. The CDR3 DNA follows: TGCGCCAGCAGCTTGCCCGGGACGAACAAGTACGAGCAGTACTTC.

The sample holds many counts of this clonotype. The chain employs TRBV28 and TRBJ1-2; the D is unclear. CDR1 is MDHEN and CDR2 is SYDVKM in the germline V gene. The CDR3 runs 13 residues. V lost 4 bases and J 7 bases, leaving 13 bases between the germline ends. This chain's CDR3 is CASSSYTSGGYTF. DNA of the CDR3: TGTGCCAGCAGTTCTTACACGAGTGGTGGCTACACCTTC.

This clonotype was seen many times. This chain links TRBV7-9 with TRBJ1-1; TRBD1 agrees at 8 bases. The CDR3 sequence is 14 residues long. The germline gives CDR1 SEHNR, CDR2 FQNEAQ (reference sequence). V shed 1 base and J 8 bases; nucleotides not matched to a gene: 6. The CDR3 here is CASSLGTGRWEAFF. The CDR3 nucleotides read TGTGCCAGCAGCTTAGGGACAGGGCGATGGGAAGCTTTCTTT.

This clonotype was counted only a few times. A much larger clone sits a single nucleotide away, making a read error possible. The chain uses TRBV20-1 and TRBJ2-7, with 10 bases that match TRBD2. Germline CDR1 and CDR2: DFQATT and SNEGSKA (reference sequence). This CDR3 spans 15 amino acids. Germline trimming cut 3 bases from V and 3 bases from J; bases unmatched to any gene: 8. The CDR3 region is CSASHTSGENYEQYF. In nucleotides, the CDR3 is TGCAGTGCTAGTCACACTAGCGGGGAAAACTACGAGCAGTACTTC.

This clonotype was counted many times. The chain joins TRBV20-1 to TRBJ1-5; D unresolved. Per the germline V gene, CDR1 is DFQATT and CDR2 is SNEGSKA (reference sequence). This CDR3 spans 15 amino acids. The ends were cut back, 1 base at V and 0 bases at J, with 10 bases in the middle. CDR3 in amino acids: CSARVLGDSNQPQHF. CDR3 nucleotide sequence: TGCAGTGCTAGAGTATTGGGAGATAGCAATCAGCCCCAGCATTTT.

This clonotype has at least ten counts. The chain carries TRBV20-1 and TRBJ2-7, with 12 bases that match TRBD1. CDR3 length: 15 amino acids. The germline V gene has CDR1 DFQATT and CDR2 SNEGSKA (reference sequence). The V and J ends lost 2 bases and 4 bases, in that order; junction bases with no gene match: 6. The CDR3 sequence: CSARPGTGGRYEQYF. As DNA, the CDR3 is TGCAGTGCTAGACCAGGGACAGGGGGCAGGTACGAGCAGTACTTC.

This clonotype has a count of ten or more. The chain links TRBV2 to TRBJ2-1; TRBD2 matches at 8 bases. This CDR3 has 13 residues. J gave up 6 bases and V 10 bases, and 8 bases lay outside the gene matches. Germline-derived CDR1 and CDR2 are SNHLY and FYNNEI. The chain's CDR3 is CANVAGLGNEQFF. CDR3 in DNA: TGTGCCAACGTCGCGGGACTAGGCAATGAGCAGTTCTTC.

In this sample, this clonotype turned up many times. The chain employs TRBV12-3 or TRBV12-4 and TRBJ1-1, with a weak D call TRBD1 (6 bases). The CDR3 totals 15 residues. The germline V and J ends were trimmed by 3 bases and 5 bases, with 16 bases remaining between them. DNA for the CDR3: TGTGCCAGCAGTTTTTGGGGGGCGAGTGGAACTGAAGCTTTCTTT. Its translation is CASSFWGASGTEAFF.

This clonotype was detected ten times or more. This chain links TRBV5-1 with TRBJ2-1; D may correspond to TRBD1 or TRBD2 (5 bases each). V gave up 3 bases and J gave up 2 bases, with 9 bases separating them. The germline CDR1 and CDR2 sequences are SGHRS and YFSETQ. The CDR3 consists of 14 residues. CDR3 bases: TGCGCCAGCAGCTGGGACGTAGCCTACAATGAGCAGTTCTTC. Translation: CASSWDVAYNEQFF.

This clonotype was seen at least ten times. This chain joins TRBV6-5 and TRBJ2-7; TRBD1 matches at 7 bases. The J segment lost 2 bases and the V segment lost 6 bases, leaving 7 bases of the junction unmatched. Germline-derived CDR1 and CDR2 are MNHEY and SVGAGI. This CDR3 spans 14 amino acids. The CDR3, as DNA: TGTGCCAGCAGCAAACGGGACAGTACCTACGAGCAGTACTTC. Amino acids: CASSKRDSTYEQYF.

This clonotype was picked up many times. V gene TRBV28 combines with J gene TRBJ1-4; 9 nucleotides agree with TRBD1. V lost 5 bases, J lost 8 bases, and 9 bases stayed unmatched. Germline-derived CDR1 and CDR2 are MDHEN and SYDVKM. The CDR3 sequence is 15 residues long. The CDR3, as DNA: TGTGCCAGCAGTGGGAGGACAGGGGAACCCGAAAAACTGTTTTTT. Protein: CASSGRTGEPEKLFF.

Many counts were recorded for this clonotype. The chain is built from TRBV27 and TRBJ2-7; the D gene is possibly TRBD1 (6 bases). The CDR3 contains 14 residues. Germline lookup yields CDR1 MNHEY and CDR2 SMNVEV (reference sequence). V was clipped by 6 bases and J by 4 bases, with 16 bases between them. For the CDR3, the DNA is TGTGCCAGCAGGGCTACAGGGAGTTTATACGAGCAGTACTTC. This codes for CASRATGSLYEQYF.

This clonotype was counted between two and nine times. The chain uses TRBV27 and TRBJ1-4; no reliable D call. The CDR3 contains 14 residues. The ends were cut back, 5 bases at V and 0 bases at J, with 7 bases in the middle. Per germline, CDR1 MNHEY and CDR2 SMNVEV (reference sequence). Here the CDR3 reads CASSSPATNEKLFF. The CDR3 coding sequence is TGTGCCAGCAGTAGTCCAGCAACTAATGAAAAACTGTTTTTT.

The sample holds many counts of this clonotype. The chain couples TRBV7-2 to TRBJ1-1, with 7 bases that match TRBD1. Per germline, CDR1 SGHTA and CDR2 FQGNSA. Trimming cost V 5 bases and J 2 bases; bases outside gene matches: 5. This CDR3 region has 14 residues. This CDR3 reads CASSRRQGNTEAFF. The CDR3 DNA reads as TGTGCCAGCAGCCGGCGACAGGGAAACACTGAAGCTTTCTTT.

This clonotype was detected many times. V and J are TRBV15 and TRBJ2-1; D call uncertain. This CDR3 contains 13 residues. Trimming took 0 bases from V and 1 from J, leaving 1 base between them. Germline V gives CDR1 LNHNV, CDR2 YYDKDF (reference sequence). The CDR3 DNA is TGTGCCACCAGCAGAGAGTCCTACAATGAGCAGTTCTTC. Translated: CATSRESYNEQFF. The variable domain in full, with the rest retrieved from reference TRBV15 and TRBJ2-1, is DAMVIQNPRYQVTQFGKPVTLSCSQTLNHNVMYWYQQKSSQAPKLLFHYYDKDFNNEADTPDNFQSRRPNTSFCFLDIRSPGLGDTAMYLCATSRESYNEQFFGPGTRLTVL.